This T cell receptor (beta chain) originates from a study of T-cell reconstitution after alpha-beta-depleted transplantation in children. Study outcomes and limitations: Where some patients showed high TCRbeta diversity at day 60, it came from recipient T cells and thymic progenitors that had survived.

Unique molecular identifiers were built into the TCRbeta library. TCRdb redid the calling of the PCR reads with MiXCR, one entry per CDR3 protein. The sample records about 300,000 distinct CDR3 sequences, 9.5% to 13% being singletons. This clonotype was seen repeatedly, ten times or more. Antigen: not known. The CDR3 length is 13 residues. V lost 5 bases, J lost 4 bases, and 5 bases stayed unmatched. The gene calls are TRBV12-3 or TRBV12-4 and TRBJ2-7, with 7 bases aligning to TRBD1. The receptor's source is a boy under two years old with acute myeloid leukemia, due to receive a stem cell transplant. The sample in question was PBMCs, obtained before TCRalphabeta/CD19-depleted stem cell transplant. The CDR3 nucleotides read TGTGCCAGCAGTATACAGGGGACGTACGAGCAGTACTTC. It codes for CASSIQGTYEQYF.